This TCR beta chain appears in the sequencing data of a study of cytomegalovirus exposure and HLA in healthy donors. The germline V and J ends were trimmed by 6 bases and 4 bases, with 11 bases remaining between them. CDR1 is ENHRY and CDR2 is SYGVKD in the germline V gene. The CDR3 is made up of 13 amino acids. Regarding this clone: The antigen remains unidentified.

Study outcomes and limitations: HLA alleles were associated with 15,000 to 20,000 TCR beta sequences in a later analysis at 0.05 false discovery rate.

A multiplex PCR was run with 60 Vbeta primers and 13 Jbeta primers. Here immunoSEQ multiplex PCR was the method, and the copy in TCRdb shows in-frame clones only, minus some. The table lists more than 200,000 clones, around 85% of them singletons. The sequence derives from a girl aged 2 to 10 in good health and CMV-seronegative. The chain combines TRBV10-3 with TRBJ2-3; D not resolved. The sequenced material came from PBMCs. CDR3 DNA sequence: TGTGCCATCAGGAGCCCGAGCTCAGATACGCAGTATTTT. Protein: CAIRSPSSDTQYF.